The 24 T cell receptor beta chains below come from one sample, sequenced in a study of T cell responses to AZD1222 COVID-19 vaccine (dated by TCRdb to 2020 to 2023). Libraries were prepared through the immunoSEQ multiplex PCR assay. Held by TCRdb, this immuneACCESS table contains in-frame sequences only and omits some clones. Under half of the omission traces to an unresolved V gene where checked; the cause of the rest is unknown. Counted in this sample were over 100,000 clones; around 87% of them appeared once. The top ten clonotypes cover about 2.5% of the sample. Per the publication, the time point label means: about 28 days (+/-7) after the second vaccine dose. This specimen was peripheral blood, taken 28 days after the second AZD1222 dose. These receptors were taken from an adult who received the AZD1222 COVID-19 vaccine.

Here the CDR3 DNA reads TGTGCCAGCAGCCTTACTCTCCCCTATGGCTACACCTTC. Amino acids: CASSLTLPYGYTF. V is TRBV6-2 or TRBV6-3 and J is TRBJ1-2, with D unclear. This CDR3 spans 13 amino acids. The V gene's germline CDR1 is MNHEY and CDR2 SVGEGT. Trimming removed 6 bases from V and 4 bases from J, with 12 bases in between.

The chain employs TRBV18 and TRBJ1-1; D perhaps matches TRBD1 (5 bases). The germline gives CDR1 KGHSH, CDR2 LQKENI. The CDR3 runs to 14 residues. The V and J ends lost 3 bases and 3 bases respectively, with 11 bases between them. The CDR3 DNA is TGTGCCAGCTCACCCCGAAGCAGGGACACTGAAGCTTTCTTT. This gives the protein CASSPRSRDTEAFF.

This clone was counted a few times. This sequence joins TRBV5-6 and TRBJ1-6, with 9 bases lining up with TRBD1. The germline V gene has CDR1 SGHDT and CDR2 YYEEEE. This CDR3 has 15 residues. The junction had 4 bases not matched to a gene; V was cut back by 0 bases and J by 9 bases. Here the CDR3 reads CASSLAGTGFSPLHF. The CDR3 DNA is TGTGCCAGCAGCTTGGCGGGGACAGGGTTTTCACCCCTCCACTTT.

The J gene is TRBJ1-6, the V gene TRBV11-2; 7 bases are shared with TRBD1. This CDR3 is built from 15 residues. The junction had 3 bases not matched to a gene; V was cut back by 3 bases and J by 4 bases. CDR1 is SGHAT and CDR2 is FQNNGV in the germline V gene. As DNA, the CDR3 is TGTGCCAGCAGCTTGGACAGGCTGTATAATTCACCCCTCCACTTT. This sequence encodes CASSLDRLYNSPLHF.

This clone has a handful of counts. This chain joins TRBV7-9 and TRBJ2-1; D unresolved. Trimming left V 4 bases short and J 1 base short, with 14 bases between. Germline V lookup: CDR1 SEHNR, CDR2 FQNEAQ (reference sequence). This CDR3 is 16 amino acids long. CDR3 sequence reads: CASSSSLDPSYNEQFF. The CDR3 bases are TGTGCCAGCAGCTCCTCGCTCGATCCATCCTACAATGAGCAGTTCTTC.

The rearrangement links TRBV7-2 to TRBJ1-1; no firm D call. V was cut by 3 bases and J by 4 bases, with 3 bases left in between. The CDR3 length is 11 residues. In germline, CDR1 is SGHTA, CDR2 FQGNSA. CDR3 in amino acids: CASSLGTEAFF. The CDR3 DNA is TGTGCCAGCAGCTTGGGCACTGAAGCTTTCTTT.

J is TRBJ2-2 and V is TRBV4-2; unclear D gene. Trimming stripped 0 bases from V and 5 bases from J, with 7 bases between. The CDR3 loop spans 14 amino acids. The germline CDR1 and CDR2 sequences are LGHNA and YNFKEQ. CDR3 DNA: TGTGCCAGCAGCCAAGATGTGGGGACCGGGGAGCTGTTTTTT. As protein: CASSQDVGTGELFF.

V is TRBV12-3 or TRBV12-4 and J is TRBJ1-1; possible D gene TRBD1, 5 bases. This CDR3 is 13 amino acids long. V was cut by 6 bases and J by 1 base, with 9 bases left in between. The CDR3 sequence is CASRGVGNTEAFF. CDR3 sequence (DNA): TGTGCCAGCAGAGGGGTGGGGAACACTGAAGCTTTCTTT.

V and J are TRBV5-4 and TRBJ2-3, with D maybe TRBD2 (6 bases). CDR3 length: 16 amino acids. V dropped 6 bases and J dropped 2 bases, with 19 bases sitting between them. Germline CDR1 SGHNT, CDR2 YYREEE (reference sequence). The CDR3 spells CASNEMGGTYTDTQYF. The CDR3 DNA sequence: TGTGCCAGCAACGAGATGGGCGGGACTTACACAGATACGCAGTATTTT.

This rearrangement joins TRBV29-1 to TRBJ1-2; 9 nucleotides match TRBD1. Germline values: CDR1 SQVTM, CDR2 ANQGSEA. V was pared by 7 bases and J by 6 bases, with 6 bases of the junction left unmatched. The length of the CDR3 is 12 residues. The CDR3 nucleotides are TGCAGCGCCACCGGGACAGGGAATGGCTACACCTTC. As protein: CSATGTGNGYTF.

The chain recombines TRBV7-9 with TRBJ1-2; 9 bases match TRBD1. V lost 1 base to trimming and J lost 4 bases; unmatched junction nucleotides: 10. Germline CDR1 is SEHNR and CDR2 is FQNEAQ (reference sequence). The CDR3 contains 17 residues. As DNA, the CDR3 is TGTGCCAGCAGCTTAGAGGGACAGGGTGGTGTATTCTATGGCTACACCTTC. It encodes CASSLEGQGGVFYGYTF. Together with reference TRBV7-9 and TRBJ1-2, the CDR3 gives the full variable domain: DTGVSQNPRHKITKRGQNVTFRCDPISEHNRLYWYRQTLGQGPEFLTYFQNEAQLEKSRLLSDRFSAERPKGSFSTLEIQRTEQGDSAMYLCASSLEGQGGVFYGYTFGSGTRLTVV.

The rearrangement joins TRBV6-5 to TRBJ2-3; perhaps D is TRBD1 or TRBD2 (6 bases each). CDR1 is MNHEY and CDR2 is SVGAGI in the germline V gene. CDR3 length equals 15 residues. The V end was cut by 4 bases, the J end by 2 bases, with 13 bases between. In DNA, the CDR3 is TGTGCCAGCAGTTCTCAGGGGCGGGACACAGATACGCAGTATTTT. Translation: CASSSQGRDTDTQYF.

CDR3 nucleotides: TGTGCCAGCAACTTGAGGGGAGATACGCAGTATTTT. Encoded protein: CASNLRGDTQYF. The V gene is TRBV28, the J gene TRBJ2-3, with D perhaps given as TRBD1 or TRBD2 (5 bases each). Trimming stripped 7 bases from V and 5 bases from J, with 10 bases between. Germline loops: CDR1 MDHEN, CDR2 SYDVKM. CDR3 length: 12 residues.

The rearrangement links TRBV19 to TRBJ1-6; TRBD1 aligns across 7 bases. Germline V lookup: CDR1 LNHDA, CDR2 SQIVND (reference sequence). The CDR3 contains 14 residues. Trimming at V came to 3 bases and at J to 8 bases, leaving 4 bases not matched to a gene. The CDR3 spells CASSINRGDSPLHF. The CDR3 DNA sequence: TGTGCCAGTAGTATCAACAGGGGCGATTCACCCCTCCACTTT.

The CDR3 DNA sequence: TGCGCCAGCAGCTTGAATACAGGGGAAAACTATGGCTACACCTTC. It specifies CASSLNTGENYGYTF. This rearrangement joins TRBV5-1 to TRBJ1-2, with 7 bases lining up with TRBD1. Germline loops: CDR1 SGHRS, CDR2 YFSETQ. Trimming removed 1 base from V and 2 bases from J; junction bases left unmatched: 5. The CDR3 spans 15 residues.

The genes are TRBV7-8 and TRBJ2-7, with 7 bases identical to TRBD1. Trimming cost V 5 bases and J 4 bases; bases outside gene matches: 11. CDR3 length equals 15 residues. Germline V gene data show CDR1 as SGHVS and CDR2 as FQNEAQ. CDR3 region: CASSHLTGTAYEQYF. The CDR3 DNA is TGTGCCAGCAGCCATCTAACCGGGACAGCTTACGAGCAGTACTTC.

This clone was detected a few times. The chain employs TRBV4-3 and TRBJ1-5; 7 bases agree with TRBD1. There are 15 residues in the CDR3. V lost 0 bases and J lost 5; bases outside the gene matches: 4. The V gene's germline CDR1 is LGHNA and CDR2 YSLEER. CDR3 nucleotides: TGCGCCAGCAGCCAAGATAGAGGGGGCTATCAGCCCCAGCATTTT. Protein product: CASSQDRGGYQPQHF.

The CDR3 DNA reads TGTGCCAGCAGCTTATTAAGGGACAGTTGGCACGAGCAGTACTTC. It specifies CASSLLRDSWHEQYF. This chain links TRBV7-3 with TRBJ2-7, with 7 positions matching TRBD1. There are 15 residues in the CDR3. In germline, CDR1 is SGHTA, CDR2 FQGTGA. With 2 bases clipped from V and 5 bases from J, the junction kept 9 bases outside the gene matches.

This chain joins TRBV4-3 and TRBJ2-2, with D hard to call. The germline V and J ends were trimmed by 1 base and 3 bases, with 9 bases remaining between them. Germline loops: CDR1 LGHNA, CDR2 YSLEER. This CDR3 contains 15 residues. Here the CDR3 DNA reads TGCGCCAGCAGCCAAGGGCGAGAATACACCGGGGAGCTGTTTTTT. Its translation is CASSQGREYTGELFF.

This rearrangement joins TRBV7-8 to TRBJ2-4; D is possibly TRBD1 (5 bases). The CDR3 sequence is 16 residues long. V gave up 4 bases and J gave up 5 bases, with 18 bases separating them. CDR1 SGHVS and CDR2 FQNEAQ come from the germline V gene. The CDR3 region is CASSSQGQGWENIQYF. In DNA form, the CDR3 reads TGTGCCAGCAGCTCCCAAGGGCAGGGATGGGAAAACATTCAGTACTTC. Drawing the rest from reference TRBV7-8 and TRBJ2-4, the complete variable domain is GAGVSQSPRYKVAKRGQDVALRCDPISGHVSLFWYQQALGQGPEFLTYFQNEAQLDKSGLPSDRFFAERPEGSVSTLKIQRTQQEDSAVYLCASSSQGQGWENIQYFGAGTRLSVL.

The V and J genes are TRBV30 and TRBJ1-3; D is uncertain. V dropped 5 bases and J dropped 7 bases, with 6 bases sitting between them. From germline, CDR1 is GTSNPN and CDR2 SVGIG (reference sequence). The CDR3 is made up of 10 amino acids. The CDR3 DNA reads TGTGCCTGGGAAAGGAACACCATATATTTT. Protein: CAWERNTIYF.

The V and J genes are TRBV5-5 and TRBJ1-4; 7 nucleotides match TRBD1. The germline V gene has CDR1 SGHKS and CDR2 YYEKEE (reference sequence). This CDR3 is built from 16 residues. V gave up 2 bases and J gave up 7 bases; unmatched junction bases: 11. The DNA for the CDR3 is TGTGCCAGCAGCTTTACGGCAGACAGGGTCGGTGAAAAACTGTTTTTT. Translating it yields CASSFTADRVGEKLFF.

The chain has TRBV11-2 and TRBJ1-1; D might be TRBD1 (5 bases). Germline V gives CDR1 SGHAT, CDR2 FQNNGV. This CDR3 has 13 amino acids. The V gene lost 5 bases and the J gene lost 7 bases, with 14 bases spanning the gap. CDR3 amino acids: CASSQGGFGEAFF. The CDR3 DNA is TGTGCCAGCAGCCAGGGTGGATTCGGTGAAGCTTTCTTT.

J is TRBJ2-3 and V is TRBV6-2 or TRBV6-3; TRBD2 might be the D (7 bases). The V gene lost 2 bases and the J gene lost 0 bases, with 12 bases spanning the gap. From germline, CDR1 is MNHEY and CDR2 SVGEGT. CDR3 length: 16 residues. DNA for the CDR3: TGTGCCAGCAGTTACGGGGGGGCGAGGAGCACAGATACGCAGTATTTT. Encoded protein: CASSYGGARSTDTQYF.